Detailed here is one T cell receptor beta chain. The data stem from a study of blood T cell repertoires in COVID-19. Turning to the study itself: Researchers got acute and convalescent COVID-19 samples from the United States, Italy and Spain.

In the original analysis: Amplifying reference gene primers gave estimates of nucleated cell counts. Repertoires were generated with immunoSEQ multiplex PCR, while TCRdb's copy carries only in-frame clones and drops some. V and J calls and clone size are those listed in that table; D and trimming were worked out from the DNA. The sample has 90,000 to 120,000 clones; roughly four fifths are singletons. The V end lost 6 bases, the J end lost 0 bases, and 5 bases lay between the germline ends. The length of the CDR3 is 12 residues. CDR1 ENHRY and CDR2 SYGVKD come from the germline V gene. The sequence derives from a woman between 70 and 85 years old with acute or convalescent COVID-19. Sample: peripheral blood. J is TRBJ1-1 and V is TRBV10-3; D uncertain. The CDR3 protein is CAISQMNTEAFF. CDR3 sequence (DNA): TGTGCCATCAGCCAAATGAACACTGAAGCTTTCTTT.